This T cell receptor beta chain was profiled in a study of identical twins. Whole-study results and caveats: Twins' excess sharing was less marked for out-of-frame beta sequences.

TCRdb called the 5' RACE reads again in MiXCR, with one record for every CDR3 protein. The sample has fewer than 250,000 distinct CDR3 sequences, approximately 9% seen once. Details on this clonotype: No antigen is known for it.

The CDR3 consists of 15 residues. Germline CDR1 is SGHTA and CDR2 is FQGNSA. V lost 3 bases and J lost 9; bases outside the gene matches: 5. The TCR sequence derives from a woman in her late teens or twenties in good health. The genes are TRBV7-2 and TRBJ2-1; TRBD2 matches at 13 bases. Sequencing used memory (CD45RO+) T cells sorted from blood. The CDR3 coding sequence is TGTGCCAGCAGCTTCCGGACTAGCGGGAGTGGTGAGCAGTTCTTC. Its translation is CASSFRTSGSGEQFF.